The 15 T cell receptor beta chains below all came from one sample that was sequenced in a study of HIV-infected patients and healthy controls. Whole blood was used without fractionation, so all unsorted peripheral T cells were included. 500 ng RNA was reverse transcribed with alpha and beta constant-region primers. Alpha and beta chain libraries were made separately by chain-specific third strand synthesis with multiplexing indices. TCRdb re-called the 5' RACE reads with MiXCR, one entry per CDR3 protein. The sample shows under 5,500 distinct CDR3 sequences, 7.5% to 9% of them seen only once. The material sequenced was blood, taken before antiretroviral therapy. These receptors all come from an adult with HIV infection.

This clonotype is labeled medium-sized. This chain uses TRBV7-2 with TRBJ2-1; TRBD1 or TRBD2 may be the D gene (6 bases each). The CDR3 loop spans 14 amino acids. Germline CDR1 SGHTA, CDR2 FQGNSA. Trimming took off 0 bases at V and 7 bases at J, with 10 bases between the two ends. DNA of the CDR3: TGTGCCAGCAGCTTAGCAACAGGGAGGAATGAGCAGTTCTTC. This translates into CASSLATGRNEQFF.

This clonotype counts as large. V and J are TRBV4-2 and TRBJ1-4; D remains ambiguous. Trimming shortened V by 7 bases and J by 8 bases, and 17 bases separated the two germline ends. The CDR3 consists of 14 residues. Germline lookup yields CDR1 LGHNA and CDR2 YNFKEQ. CDR3 DNA sequence: TGTGCCAGCACATCAGGAACGGTCAGGGAAAAACTGTTTTTT. Translation gives CASTSGTVREKLFF.

In this sample, this clonotype is medium-sized. The chain carries TRBV29-1 and TRBJ1-1; D uncertain. V shed 1 base and J shed 5 bases, with 8 bases lying between them. CDR3 size: 12 residues. The germline gives CDR1 SQVTM, CDR2 ANQGSEA. CDR3 loop: CSVEGPGTEAFF. In DNA form, the CDR3 reads TGCAGCGTTGAAGGTCCCGGGACTGAAGCTTTCTTT.

The chain links TRBV9 to TRBJ1-2, with TRBD1 as a possible D gene (5 bases). The CDR3 runs to 14 residues. Germline assignment: CDR1 SGDLS and CDR2 YYNGEE. The ends were cut back, 3 bases at V and 5 bases at J, with 14 bases in the middle. The CDR3 spells CASSASTGAYGYTF. CDR3 DNA: TGTGCCAGCAGCGCCAGTACAGGTGCGTATGGCTACACCTTC.

This clonotype was counted ten times or more. The gene calls are TRBV12-5 and TRBJ2-5, with a tentative D call TRBD2 (5 bases). The V gene's germline CDR1 is LGHNT and CDR2 FRNRAP. The CDR3 has 14 residues. V lost 3 bases and J lost 0, with 8 bases in between. The CDR3, as DNA: TGTGCTAGTGGTTTCGGACTTTACCAAGAGACCCAGTACTTC. Protein: CASGFGLYQETQYF.

For the CDR3, the DNA is TGTGCCAGCAGCTTAATGTCCCTAGCGGGAGGCGCAGATACGCAGTATTTT. Translating gives CASSLMSLAGGADTQYF. V and J are TRBV7-3 and TRBJ2-3; 11 bases fit TRBD2. The germline V gene has CDR1 SGHTA and CDR2 FQGTGA. The length of the CDR3 is 17 residues. The trim removed 1 base at V and 4 bases at J, leaving 7 bases unmatched.

By share, this clonotype counts as medium-sized. This sequence joins TRBV5-1 and TRBJ1-1, with no clear D. V was trimmed by 0 bases and J by 4 bases, leaving 13 bases between them. The CDR3 consists of 15 residues. Germline V gene lookup returns CDR1 SGHRS and CDR2 YFSETQ. For the CDR3, the DNA is TGCGCCAGCAGCTTGGCCGGCCTTTCGGGCACTGAAGCTTTCTTT. Protein sequence: CASSLAGLSGTEAFF.

This clonotype is deemed medium-sized. This rearrangement joins TRBV7-2 to TRBJ1-1; no reliable D call. CDR3 size: 15 residues. Trimming took off 2 bases at V and 6 bases at J, with 16 bases between the two ends. Per the germline V gene, CDR1 is SGHTA and CDR2 is FQGNSA. The CDR3 nucleotides read TGTGCCAGCAGCTTAAGACCCCTCATCGGGGCTGAAGCTTTCTTT. Translating gives CASSLRPLIGAEAFF.

The rearrangement links TRBV20-1 to TRBJ1-1; D perhaps matches TRBD1 (5 bases). Trimming removed 4 bases at V and 13 bases at J, with 22 bases between. The length of the CDR3 is 13 residues. Germline V CDR1 and CDR2: DFQATT, SNEGSKA (reference sequence). The chain's CDR3 is CSAIVRESSGDFF. The CDR3 DNA reads as TGCAGTGCTATCGTCAGGGAATCGTCGGGTGATTTCTTT.

A few counts support this clonotype. The V and J genes are TRBV28 and TRBJ2-2; TRBD2 matches 9 bases. Germline CDR1 and CDR2: MDHEN and SYDVKM. The trim removed 7 bases at V and 5 bases at J, leaving 14 bases unmatched. There are 17 residues in the CDR3. The DNA for the CDR3 is TGTGCCAGCACATGGGACAGTAGCGGGAGACGGACCGGGGAGCTGTTTTTT. It is translated as CASTWDSSGRRTGELFF.

By frequency in the sample, this clonotype is medium-sized. The V gene is TRBV12-3 or TRBV12-4, the J gene TRBJ1-2; D is perhaps TRBD1 (5 bases). This CDR3 has 14 residues. Trimming removed 5 bases at V and 6 bases at J, with 16 bases between. CDR3 sequence: CASSLLGTVDGYTF. The CDR3 coding sequence is TGTGCCAGCAGTCTCCTCGGGACTGTGGATGGCTACACCTTC.

This clonotype was recorded many times. The CDR3 loop reads CASSLGQGRTEAFF. In DNA form, the CDR3 reads TGTGCCAGCAGTCTCGGACAGGGGAGGACTGAAGCTTTCTTT. The V call is TRBV28, the J call TRBJ1-1; 9 positions agree with TRBD1. Germline CDR1 MDHEN, CDR2 SYDVKM. The CDR3 is 14 amino acids. Trimming removed 5 bases from V and 5 bases from J; junction bases left unmatched: 6.

The chain employs TRBV20-1 and TRBJ2-1, with D possibly being TRBD1 (6 bases). CDR1 and CDR2 from the germline V gene are DFQATT and SNEGSKA (reference sequence). V was cut by 6 bases and J by 2 bases, with 17 bases left in between. The CDR3 is made up of 15 amino acids. CDR3 sequence reads: CSAPRGRGTYNEQFF. The CDR3 DNA sequence: TGCAGTGCACCCCGAGGCAGGGGAACCTACAATGAGCAGTTCTTC.

This clonotype was seen a few times. The rearrangement joins TRBV5-1 to TRBJ1-2, with 7 bases lining up with TRBD1. V was clipped by 4 bases and J by 2 bases; unmatched bases: 5. In germline, CDR1 is SGHRS, CDR2 YFSETQ. This CDR3 contains 14 residues. This chain's CDR3 is CASSPGQANYGYTF. CDR3 coding DNA: TGCGCCAGCAGCCCAGGACAGGCGAACTATGGCTACACCTTC. The variable domain in full, completed from reference TRBV5-1 and TRBJ1-2, reads KAGVTQTPRYLIKTRGQQVTLSCSPISGHRSVSWYQQTPGQGLQFLFEYFSETQRNKGNFPGRFSGRQFSNSRSEMNVSTLELGDSALYLCASSPGQANYGYTFGSGTRLTVV.

By share of the sample, this clonotype is medium-sized. This sequence joins TRBV9 and TRBJ1-2; D is possibly TRBD1 (6 bases). The CDR3 sequence is 13 residues long. CDR1 is SGDLS and CDR2 is YYNGEE in the germline V gene. Trimming left V 4 bases short and J 13 bases short, with 20 bases between. This chain's CDR3 is CASSRSAGAPFTF. The CDR3 coding sequence is TGTGCCAGCAGCCGTAGTGCGGGGGCACCCTTCACCTTC.